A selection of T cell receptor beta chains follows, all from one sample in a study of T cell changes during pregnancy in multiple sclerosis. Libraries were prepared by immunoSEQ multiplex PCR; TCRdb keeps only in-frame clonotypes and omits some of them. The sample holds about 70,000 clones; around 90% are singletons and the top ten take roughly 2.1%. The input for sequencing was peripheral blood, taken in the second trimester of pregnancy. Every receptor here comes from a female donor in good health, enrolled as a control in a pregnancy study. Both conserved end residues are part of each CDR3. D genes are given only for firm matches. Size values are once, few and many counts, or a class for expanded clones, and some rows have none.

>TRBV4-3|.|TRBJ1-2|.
TGCGCCAGCAGCCAAGTTGTCCCGGACAAAGGCTACACCTTC
CASSQVVPDKGYTF
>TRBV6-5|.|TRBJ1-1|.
TGTGCCAGCAGTTACCTACAGGGAGGGACTGAAGCTTTCTTT
CASSYLQGGTEAFF
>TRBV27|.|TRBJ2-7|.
TGTGCCAGCAGTTTTGGCGGCGTGGGCGAGCAGTACTTC
CASSFGGVGEQYF
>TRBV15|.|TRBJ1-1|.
TGTGCCACCTCTAGCAACACCGAGAACACTGAAGCTTTCTTT
CATSSNTENTEAFF
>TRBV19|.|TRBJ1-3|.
TGTGCCAGTAGTTTACAACAGGGCATCTCTGGAAACACCATATATTTT
CASSLQQGISGNTIYF
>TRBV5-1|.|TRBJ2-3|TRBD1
TGCGCCAGCAGTTGGGACAGGGGTGCAGATACGCAGTATTTT
CASSWDRGADTQYF
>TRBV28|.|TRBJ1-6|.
TGTGCCAGCAGCTTCAGTACCAGGACAGTTGATTCACCCCTCCACTTT
CASSFSTRTVDSPLHF
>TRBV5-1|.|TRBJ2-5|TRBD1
TGCGCCAGCAGCTTGGGGACAGGCGGAGAGACCCAGTACTTC
CASSLGTGGETQYF
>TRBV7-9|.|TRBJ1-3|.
TGTGCCAGCAGCTTAGGGGTCAGCGGGAGCACCATATATTTT
CASSLGVSGSTIYF
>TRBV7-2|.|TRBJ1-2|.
TGTGCCAGCAGCCGGGGGAGGGACTATGGCTACACCTTC
CASSRGRDYGYTF
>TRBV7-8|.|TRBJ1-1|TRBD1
TGTGCCAGCAGCCACGAGGGGGCCCGGACTGAAGCTTTCTTT
CASSHEGARTEAFF
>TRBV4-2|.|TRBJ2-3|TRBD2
TGTGCCAGCAGCCAAGGGGAGGGAGAGACAGATACGCAGTATTTT
CASSQGEGETDTQYF
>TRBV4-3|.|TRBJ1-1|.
TGCGCCAGCAGCCAAACCTCCGGTTCCGAAGCTTTCTTT
CASSQTSGSEAFF
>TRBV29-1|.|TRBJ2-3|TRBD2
TGCAGCGCACTAGCGGGGGAACCCACAGATACGCAGTATTTT
CSALAGEPTDTQYF
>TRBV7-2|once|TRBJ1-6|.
TGTGCCAGCAGCCGAATTAGACAGGCTATGGATTCACCCCTCCACTTT
CASSRIRQAMDSPLHF
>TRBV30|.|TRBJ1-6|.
TGTGCCTGGAGGTCCGGGGGAAGGCAGGTTAATTCACCCCTCCACTTT
CAWRSGGRQVNSPLHF
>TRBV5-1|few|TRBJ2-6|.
TGCGCCAGCACCGCAGGATCTGGGGCCAACGTCCTGACTTTC
CASTAGSGANVLTF
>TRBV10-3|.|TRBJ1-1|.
TGTGCCACCGGGGGGGGGACTAGGGAAGCTTTCTTT
CATGGGTREAFF
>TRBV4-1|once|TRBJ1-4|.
TGCGCCAGCAGCCAAGGGTGGGGCCGCCTTAATGAAAAACTGTTTTTT
CASSQGWGRLNEKLFF
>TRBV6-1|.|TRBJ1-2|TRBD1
TGTGCCACAAAGAGACAGGGGGCAGCGTATGGCTACACCTTC
CATKRQGAAYGYTF
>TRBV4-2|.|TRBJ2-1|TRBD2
TGTGCCAGCAGCCAAGAGTACGGGGGGTCCTACAATGAGCAGTTCTTC
CASSQEYGGSYNEQFF
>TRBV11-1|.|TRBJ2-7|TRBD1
TGTGCCAGCAGCAGGACAGGGCGTTCCTACGAGCAGTACTTC
CASSRTGRSYEQYF
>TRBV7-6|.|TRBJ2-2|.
TGTGCCAGCAGACAGACCCGCACAGCAAACACCGGGGAGCTGTTTTTT
CASRQTRTANTGELFF
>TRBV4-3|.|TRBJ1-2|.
TGCGCCAGCAGCCAAGGTCCCAATTATGGCTACACCTTC
CASSQGPNYGYTF
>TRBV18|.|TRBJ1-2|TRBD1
TGTGCCAGCTCACCCCAAAGGGACAGGGGCGGAGGCTACACCTTC
CASSPQRDRGGGYTF
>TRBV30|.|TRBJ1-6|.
TGTGCCTGCCGCGGGGAGCATAATTCACCCCTCCACTTT
CACRGEHNSPLHF